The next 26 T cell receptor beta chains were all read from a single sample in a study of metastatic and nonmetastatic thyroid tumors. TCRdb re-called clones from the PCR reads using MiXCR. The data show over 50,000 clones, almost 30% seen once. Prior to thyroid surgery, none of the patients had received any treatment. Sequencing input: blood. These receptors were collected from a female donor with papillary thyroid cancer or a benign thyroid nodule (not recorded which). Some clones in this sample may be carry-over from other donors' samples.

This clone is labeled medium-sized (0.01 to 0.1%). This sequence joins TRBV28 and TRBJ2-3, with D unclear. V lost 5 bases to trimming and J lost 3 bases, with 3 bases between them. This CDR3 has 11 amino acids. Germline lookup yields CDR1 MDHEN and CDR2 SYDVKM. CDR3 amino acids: CASSLTDTQYF. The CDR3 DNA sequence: TGTGCCAGCAGTCTTACAGATACGCAGTATTTT.

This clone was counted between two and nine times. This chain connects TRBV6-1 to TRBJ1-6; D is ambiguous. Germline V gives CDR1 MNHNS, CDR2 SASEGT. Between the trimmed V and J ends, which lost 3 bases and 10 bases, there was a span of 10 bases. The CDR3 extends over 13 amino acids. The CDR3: CASSDTPDSPLHF. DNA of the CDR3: TGTGCCAGCAGTGATACCCCAGACTCACCCCTCCACTTT.

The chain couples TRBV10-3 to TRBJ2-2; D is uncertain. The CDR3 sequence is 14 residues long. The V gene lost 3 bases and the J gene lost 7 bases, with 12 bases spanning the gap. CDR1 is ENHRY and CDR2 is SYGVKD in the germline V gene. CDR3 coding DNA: TGTGCCATCAGTGAAAGAGAGATTGGCGGGGAGCTGTTTTTT. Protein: CAISEREIGGELFF.

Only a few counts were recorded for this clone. The CDR3 nucleotides read TGCGCCAGCAGCTTGGAGCAAGGGGTCCGGAGCGACGAGCAGTACTTC. It codes for CASSLEQGVRSDEQYF. This chain connects TRBV5-1 to TRBJ2-7; D is possibly TRBD1 (5 bases). Germline-derived CDR1 and CDR2 are SGHRS and YFSETQ. Trimming removed 0 bases at V and 5 bases at J, with 18 bases between. The CDR3 is 16 residues long.

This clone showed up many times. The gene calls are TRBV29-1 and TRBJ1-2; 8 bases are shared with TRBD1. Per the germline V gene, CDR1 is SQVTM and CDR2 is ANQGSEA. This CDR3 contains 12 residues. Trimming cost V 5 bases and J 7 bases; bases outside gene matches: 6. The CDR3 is CSVPSTGGGYTF. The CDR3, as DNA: TGCAGCGTTCCTTCTACAGGGGGTGGCTACACCTTC.

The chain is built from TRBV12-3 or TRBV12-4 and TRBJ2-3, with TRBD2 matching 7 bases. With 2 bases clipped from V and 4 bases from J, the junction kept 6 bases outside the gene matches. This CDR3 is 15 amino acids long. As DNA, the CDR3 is TGTGCCAGCAGTTTAACCGGGACTACCGCAGATACGCAGTATTTT. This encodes CASSLTGTTADTQYF.

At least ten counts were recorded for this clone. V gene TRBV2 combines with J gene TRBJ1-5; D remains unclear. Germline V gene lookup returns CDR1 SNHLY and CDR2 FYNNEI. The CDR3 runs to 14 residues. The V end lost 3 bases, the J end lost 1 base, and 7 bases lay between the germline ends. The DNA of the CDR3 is TGTGCCAGCAGTGAGGCGCCAAGCAATCAGCCCCAGCATTTT. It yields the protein CASSEAPSNQPQHF.

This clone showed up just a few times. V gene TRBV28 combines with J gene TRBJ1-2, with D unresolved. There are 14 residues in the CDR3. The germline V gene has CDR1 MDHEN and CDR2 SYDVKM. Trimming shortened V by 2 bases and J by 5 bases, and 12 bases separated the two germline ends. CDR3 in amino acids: CASSLMAGRYGYTF. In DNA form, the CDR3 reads TGTGCCAGCAGTTTAATGGCCGGGCGTTATGGCTACACCTTC.

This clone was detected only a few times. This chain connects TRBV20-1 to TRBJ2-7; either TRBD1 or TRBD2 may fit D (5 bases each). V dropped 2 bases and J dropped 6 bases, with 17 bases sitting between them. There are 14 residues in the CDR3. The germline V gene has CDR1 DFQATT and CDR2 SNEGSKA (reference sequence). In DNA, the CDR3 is TGCAGTGCTAGACCACCGGGACCCCCTATCGAGCAGTACTTC. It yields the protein CSARPPGPPIEQYF.

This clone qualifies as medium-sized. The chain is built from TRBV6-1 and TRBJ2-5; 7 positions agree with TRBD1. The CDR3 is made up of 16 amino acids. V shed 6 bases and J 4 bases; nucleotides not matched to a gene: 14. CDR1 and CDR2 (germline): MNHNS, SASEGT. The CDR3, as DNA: TGTGCCAGCAGGCCCACCCTAAGGGGGCTGGGAGAGACCCAGTACTTC. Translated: CASRPTLRGLGETQYF.

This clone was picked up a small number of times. The CDR3 loop is CASSIWGTGNEQFF. CDR3 nucleotide sequence: TGTGCCAGTAGTATTTGGGGAACGGGCAATGAGCAGTTCTTC. The V call is TRBV19, the J call TRBJ2-1; the D is unclear. The CDR3 has 14 residues. Germline lookup yields CDR1 LNHDA and CDR2 SQIVND (reference sequence). Trimming left V 3 bases short and J 6 bases short, with 12 bases between.

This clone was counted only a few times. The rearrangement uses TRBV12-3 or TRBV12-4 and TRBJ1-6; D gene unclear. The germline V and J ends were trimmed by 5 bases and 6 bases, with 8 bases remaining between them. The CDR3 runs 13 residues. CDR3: CASSRTVNSPLHF. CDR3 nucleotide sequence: TGTGCCAGCAGTAGGACCGTTAATTCACCCCTCCACTTT.

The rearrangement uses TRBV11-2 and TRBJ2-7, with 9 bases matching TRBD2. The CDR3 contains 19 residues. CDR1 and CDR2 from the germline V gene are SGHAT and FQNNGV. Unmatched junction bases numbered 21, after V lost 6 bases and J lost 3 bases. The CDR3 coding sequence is TGTGCCAGCAGACTGACATTATGGCCCCCAGGCGGGAGGGGCTACGAGCAGTACTTC. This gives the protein CASRLTLWPPGGRGYEQYF.

CDR3 sequence reads: CATSSSNVANYGYTF. In DNA, the CDR3 is TGTGCCACCAGCAGCAGTAACGTAGCTAACTATGGCTACACCTTC. The chain couples TRBV15 to TRBJ1-2; D is uncertain. The V gene's germline CDR1 is LNHNV and CDR2 YYDKDF (reference sequence). V shed 3 bases and J shed 0 bases, with 11 bases lying between them. This CDR3 has 15 residues. Full variable domain (missing parts from reference TRBV15 and TRBJ1-2): DAMVIQNPRYQVTQFGKPVTLSCSQTLNHNVMYWYQQKSSQAPKLLFHYYDKDFNNEADTPDNFQSRRPNTSFCFLDIRSPGLGDTAMYLCATSSSNVANYGYTFGSGTRLTVV.

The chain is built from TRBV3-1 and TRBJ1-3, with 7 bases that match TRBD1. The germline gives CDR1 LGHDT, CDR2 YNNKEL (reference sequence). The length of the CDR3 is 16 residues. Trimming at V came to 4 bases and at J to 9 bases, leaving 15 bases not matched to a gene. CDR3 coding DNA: TGTGCCAGCAGCCCTACCACCGGGACAGCCGGAGTCACCATATATTTT. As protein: CASSPTTGTAGVTIYF.

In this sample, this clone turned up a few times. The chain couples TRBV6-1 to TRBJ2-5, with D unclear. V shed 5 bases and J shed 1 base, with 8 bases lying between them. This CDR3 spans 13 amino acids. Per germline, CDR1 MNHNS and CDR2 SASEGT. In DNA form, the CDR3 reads TGTGCCAGCAGTTCTCAGGCCCAAGAGACCCAGTACTTC. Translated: CASSSQAQETQYF.

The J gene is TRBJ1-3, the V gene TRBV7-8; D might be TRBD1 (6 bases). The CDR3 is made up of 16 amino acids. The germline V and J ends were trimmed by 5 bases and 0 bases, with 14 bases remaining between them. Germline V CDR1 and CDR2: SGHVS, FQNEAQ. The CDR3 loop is CASSRTGTDSGNTIYF. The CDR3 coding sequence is TGTGCCAGCAGCCGAACAGGGACGGACTCTGGAAACACCATATATTTT.

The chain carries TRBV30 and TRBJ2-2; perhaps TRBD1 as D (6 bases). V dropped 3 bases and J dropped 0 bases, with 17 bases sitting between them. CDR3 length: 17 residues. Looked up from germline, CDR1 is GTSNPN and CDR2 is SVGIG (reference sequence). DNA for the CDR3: TGTGCCTGGAGGGACAGTCGACATAGTTCGAACACCGGGGAGCTGTTTTTT. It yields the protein CAWRDSRHSSNTGELFF.

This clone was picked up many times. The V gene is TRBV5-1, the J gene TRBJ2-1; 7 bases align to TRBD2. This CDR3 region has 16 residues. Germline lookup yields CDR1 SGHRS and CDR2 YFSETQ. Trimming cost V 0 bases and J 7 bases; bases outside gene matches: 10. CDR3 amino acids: CASSLGHRDYRNEQFF. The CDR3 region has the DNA TGCGCCAGCAGCTTGGGCCACCGGGACTATCGGAATGAGCAGTTCTTC. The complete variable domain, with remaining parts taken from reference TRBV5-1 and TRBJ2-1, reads KAGVTQTPRYLIKTRGQQVTLSCSPISGHRSVSWYQQTPGQGLQFLFEYFSETQRNKGNFPGRFSGRQFSNSRSEMNVSTLELGDSALYLCASSLGHRDYRNEQFFGPGTRLTVL.

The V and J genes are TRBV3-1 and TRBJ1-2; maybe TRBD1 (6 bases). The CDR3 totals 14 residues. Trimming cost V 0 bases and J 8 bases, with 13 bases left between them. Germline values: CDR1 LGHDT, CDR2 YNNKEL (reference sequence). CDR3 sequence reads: CASSQDWGAEGYTF. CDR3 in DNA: TGTGCCAGCAGCCAAGATTGGGGGGCTGAAGGCTACACCTTC.

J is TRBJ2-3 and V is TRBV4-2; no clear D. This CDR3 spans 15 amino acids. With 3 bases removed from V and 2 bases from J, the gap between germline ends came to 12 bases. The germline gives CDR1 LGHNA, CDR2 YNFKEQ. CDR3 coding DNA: TGTGCCAGCAGCCACCTCGAACTGTTCACAGATACGCAGTATTTT. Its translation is CASSHLELFTDTQYF.

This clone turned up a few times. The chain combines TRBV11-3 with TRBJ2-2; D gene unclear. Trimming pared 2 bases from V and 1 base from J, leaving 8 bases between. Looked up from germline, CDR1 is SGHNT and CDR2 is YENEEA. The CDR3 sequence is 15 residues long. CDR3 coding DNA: TGTGCCAGCAGCTTACTCGCAGGGAACACCGGGGAGCTGTTTTTT. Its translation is CASSLLAGNTGELFF.

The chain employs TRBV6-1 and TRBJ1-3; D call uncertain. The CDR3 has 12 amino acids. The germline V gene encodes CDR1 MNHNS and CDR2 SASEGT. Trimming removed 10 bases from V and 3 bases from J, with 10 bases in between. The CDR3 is CATWKNGNTIYF. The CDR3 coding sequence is TGTGCCACCTGGAAGAATGGAAACACCATATATTTT.

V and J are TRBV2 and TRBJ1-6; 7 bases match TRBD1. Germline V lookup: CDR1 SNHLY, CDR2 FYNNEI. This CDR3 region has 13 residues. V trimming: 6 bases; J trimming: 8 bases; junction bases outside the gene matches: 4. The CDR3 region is CASRGQLDSPLHF. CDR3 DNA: TGTGCCAGCAGGGGACAGTTGGATTCACCCCTCCACTTT.

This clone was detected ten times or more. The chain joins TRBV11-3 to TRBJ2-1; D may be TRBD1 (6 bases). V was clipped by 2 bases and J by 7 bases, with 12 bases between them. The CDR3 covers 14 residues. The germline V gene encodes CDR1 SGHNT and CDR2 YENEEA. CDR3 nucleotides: TGTGCCAGCAGCTTAAGGGGGAGCACGAATGAGCAGTTCTTC. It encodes CASSLRGSTNEQFF.

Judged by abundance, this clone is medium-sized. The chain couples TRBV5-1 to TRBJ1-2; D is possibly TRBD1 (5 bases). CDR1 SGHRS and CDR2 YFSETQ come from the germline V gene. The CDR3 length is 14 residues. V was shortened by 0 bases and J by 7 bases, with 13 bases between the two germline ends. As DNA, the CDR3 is TGCGCCAGCAGCTTGGAGGAAGGGGAAATTGGCTACACCTTC. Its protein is CASSLEEGEIGYTF.